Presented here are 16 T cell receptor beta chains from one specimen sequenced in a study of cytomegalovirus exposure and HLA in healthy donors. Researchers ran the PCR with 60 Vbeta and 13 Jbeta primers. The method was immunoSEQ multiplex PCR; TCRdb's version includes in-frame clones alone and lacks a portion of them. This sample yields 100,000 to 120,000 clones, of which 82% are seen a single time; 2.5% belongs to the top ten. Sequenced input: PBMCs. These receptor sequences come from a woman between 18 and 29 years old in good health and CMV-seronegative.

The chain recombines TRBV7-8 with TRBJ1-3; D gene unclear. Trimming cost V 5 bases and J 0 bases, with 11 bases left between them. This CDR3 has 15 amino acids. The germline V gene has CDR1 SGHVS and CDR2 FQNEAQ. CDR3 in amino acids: CASSPPGYSGNTIYF. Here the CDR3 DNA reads TGTGCCAGCAGCCCACCAGGTTACTCTGGAAACACCATATATTTT. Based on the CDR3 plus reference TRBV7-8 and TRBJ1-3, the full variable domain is GAGVSQSPRYKVAKRGQDVALRCDPISGHVSLFWYQQALGQGPEFLTYFQNEAQLDKSGLPSDRFFAERPEGSVSTLKIQRTQQEDSAVYLCASSPPGYSGNTIYFGEGSWLTVV.

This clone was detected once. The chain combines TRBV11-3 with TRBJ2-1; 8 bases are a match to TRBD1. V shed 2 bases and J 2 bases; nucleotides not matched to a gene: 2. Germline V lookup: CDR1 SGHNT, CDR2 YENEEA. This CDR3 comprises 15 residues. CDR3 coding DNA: TGTGCCAGCAGCTTAAAGGGACAGGCCTACAATGAGCAGTTCTTC. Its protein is CASSLKGQAYNEQFF.

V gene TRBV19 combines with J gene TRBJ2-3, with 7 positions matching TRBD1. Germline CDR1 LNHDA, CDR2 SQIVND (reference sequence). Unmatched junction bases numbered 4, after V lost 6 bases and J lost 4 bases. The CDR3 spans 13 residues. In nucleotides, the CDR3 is TGTGCCAGTAGCGGACAGGCCCCAGATACGCAGTATTTT. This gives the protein CASSGQAPDTQYF.

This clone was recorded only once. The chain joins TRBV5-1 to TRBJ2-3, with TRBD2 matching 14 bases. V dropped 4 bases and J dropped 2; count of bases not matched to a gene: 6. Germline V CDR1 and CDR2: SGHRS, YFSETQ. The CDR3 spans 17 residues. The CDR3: CASSLGTSGSPTDTQYF. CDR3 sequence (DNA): TGCGCCAGCAGCCTCGGGACTAGCGGGAGCCCCACAGATACGCAGTATTTT.

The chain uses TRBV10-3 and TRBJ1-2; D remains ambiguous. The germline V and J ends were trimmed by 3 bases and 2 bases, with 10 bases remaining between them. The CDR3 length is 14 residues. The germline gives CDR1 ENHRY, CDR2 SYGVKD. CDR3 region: CAISDRGQNYGYTF. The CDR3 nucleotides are TGTGCCATCAGTGATCGGGGTCAAAACTATGGCTACACCTTC.

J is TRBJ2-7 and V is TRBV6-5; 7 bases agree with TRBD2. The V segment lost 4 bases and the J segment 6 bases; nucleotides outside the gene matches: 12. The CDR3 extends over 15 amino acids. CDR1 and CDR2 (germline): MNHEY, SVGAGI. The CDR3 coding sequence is TGTGCCAGCAGTTCTCTGGCGGGAGCGGAAGTCGAGCAGTACTTC. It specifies CASSSLAGAEVEQYF.

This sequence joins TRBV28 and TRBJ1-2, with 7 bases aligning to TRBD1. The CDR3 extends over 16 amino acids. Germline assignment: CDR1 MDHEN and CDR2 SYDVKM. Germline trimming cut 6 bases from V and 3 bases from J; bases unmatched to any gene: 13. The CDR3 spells CASSLAGTAQDYGYTF. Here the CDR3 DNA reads TGTGCCAGCAGCCTAGCCGGGACAGCTCAGGACTATGGCTACACCTTC.

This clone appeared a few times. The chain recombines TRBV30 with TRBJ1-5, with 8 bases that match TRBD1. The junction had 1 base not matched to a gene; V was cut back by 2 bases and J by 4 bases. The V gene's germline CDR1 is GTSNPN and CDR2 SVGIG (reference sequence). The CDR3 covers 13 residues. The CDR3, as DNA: TGTGCCTGGAGTAGACAGGGGAATCAGCCCCAGCATTTT. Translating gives CAWSRQGNQPQHF.

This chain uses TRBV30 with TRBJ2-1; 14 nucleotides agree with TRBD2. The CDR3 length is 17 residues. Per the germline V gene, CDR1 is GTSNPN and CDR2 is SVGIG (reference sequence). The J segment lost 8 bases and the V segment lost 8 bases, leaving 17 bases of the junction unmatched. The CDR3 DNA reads TGTGCCCTGGGTATAGGGAGGACTAGCGGGGGGATGTATGAGCAGTTCTTC. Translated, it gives CALGIGRTSGGMYEQFF. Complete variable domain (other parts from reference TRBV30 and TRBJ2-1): SQTIHQWPATLVQPVGSPLSLECTVEGTSNPNLYWYRQAAGRGLQLLFYSVGIGQISSEVPQNLSASRPQDRQFILSSKKLLLSDSGFYLCALGIGRTSGGMYEQFFGPGTRLTVL.

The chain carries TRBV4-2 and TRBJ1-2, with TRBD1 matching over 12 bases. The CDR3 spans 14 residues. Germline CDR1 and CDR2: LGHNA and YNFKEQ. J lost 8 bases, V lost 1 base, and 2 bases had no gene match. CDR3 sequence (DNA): TGTGCCAGCAGCCAAGTGGGGACAGGGGGCGGCTACACCTTC. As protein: CASSQVGTGGGYTF.

The CDR3 protein is CASSEYGSGTGARDTF. The CDR3 nucleotides are TGTGCCAGCAGTGAGTACGGTTCCGGGACAGGTGCAAGAGACACCTTC. J is TRBJ1-2 and V is TRBV6-1; TRBD1 agrees at 8 bases. The trim removed 3 bases at V and 12 bases at J, leaving 18 bases unmatched. Germline loops: CDR1 MNHNS, CDR2 SASEGT. The CDR3 has 16 amino acids.

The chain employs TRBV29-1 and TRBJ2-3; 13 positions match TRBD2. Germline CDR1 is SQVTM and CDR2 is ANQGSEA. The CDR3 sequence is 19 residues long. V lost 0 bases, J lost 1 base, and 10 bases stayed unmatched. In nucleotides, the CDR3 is TGCAGCGTTGAAGATTATGTAGGACTAGCGGGGGCCCGCACAGATACGCAGTATTTT. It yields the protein CSVEDYVGLAGARTDTQYF.

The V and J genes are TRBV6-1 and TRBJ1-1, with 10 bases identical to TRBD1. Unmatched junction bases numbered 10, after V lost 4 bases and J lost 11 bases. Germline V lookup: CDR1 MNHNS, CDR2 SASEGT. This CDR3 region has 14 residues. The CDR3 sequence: CASSGGLTGGSAFF. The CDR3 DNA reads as TGTGCCAGCAGTGGGGGCCTGACAGGGGGCTCGGCTTTCTTT.

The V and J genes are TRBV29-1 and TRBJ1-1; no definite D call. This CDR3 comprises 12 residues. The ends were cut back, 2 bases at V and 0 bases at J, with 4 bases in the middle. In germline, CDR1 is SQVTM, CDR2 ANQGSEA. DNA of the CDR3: TGCAGCGTTGAAACTATGAACACTGAAGCTTTCTTT. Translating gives CSVETMNTEAFF.

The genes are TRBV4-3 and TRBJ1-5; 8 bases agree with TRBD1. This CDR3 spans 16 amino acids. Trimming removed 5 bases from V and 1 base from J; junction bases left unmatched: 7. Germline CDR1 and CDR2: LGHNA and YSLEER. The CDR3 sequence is CASSARRTGSNQPQHF. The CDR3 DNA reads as TGCGCCAGCAGCGCCCGCAGGACAGGGAGCAATCAGCCCCAGCATTTT.

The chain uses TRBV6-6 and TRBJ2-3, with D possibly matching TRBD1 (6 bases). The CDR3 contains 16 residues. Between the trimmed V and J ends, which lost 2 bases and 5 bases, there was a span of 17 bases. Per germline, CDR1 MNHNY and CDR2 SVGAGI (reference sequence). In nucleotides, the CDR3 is TGTGCCAGCAGTTACAATCCCACAGGGTTTGTAGATACGCAGTATTTT. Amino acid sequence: CASSYNPTGFVDTQYF.